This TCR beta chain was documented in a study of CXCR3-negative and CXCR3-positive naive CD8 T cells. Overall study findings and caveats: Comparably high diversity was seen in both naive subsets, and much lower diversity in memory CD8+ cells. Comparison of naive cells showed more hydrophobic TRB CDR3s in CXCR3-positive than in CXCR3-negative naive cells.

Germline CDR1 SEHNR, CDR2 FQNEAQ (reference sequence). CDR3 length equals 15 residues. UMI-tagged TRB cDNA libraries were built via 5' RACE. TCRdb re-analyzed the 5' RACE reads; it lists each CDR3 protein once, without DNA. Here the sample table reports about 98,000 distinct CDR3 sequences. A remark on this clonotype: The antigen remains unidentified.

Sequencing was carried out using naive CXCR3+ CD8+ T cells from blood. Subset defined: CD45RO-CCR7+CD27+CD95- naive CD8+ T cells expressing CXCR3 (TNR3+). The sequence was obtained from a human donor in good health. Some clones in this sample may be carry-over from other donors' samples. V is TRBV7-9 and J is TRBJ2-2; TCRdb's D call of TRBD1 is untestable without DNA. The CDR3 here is CASSFGTTNTGELFF.